This TCR beta chain was recorded in a study of blood T cell repertoires in COVID-19. Study-level information: Sources were T cells, B-cell-depleted T cells, or PBMCs; the material itself was cDNA or gDNA.

Clinical history as reported by participants underpinned cohort assignment. Two negative PCRs, clearance, or symptom resolution characterized the recovered Cohort 3 donors. Here immunoSEQ multiplex PCR was the method, and the copy in TCRdb shows in-frame clones only, minus some. The sample shows 200,000 to 250,000 clones, 80% to 90% of them seen only once. This CDR3 region has 13 residues. Trimming removed 5 bases from V and 4 bases from J, with 12 bases in between. CDR1 is SQVTM, CDR2 ANQGSEA, per germline. This receptor was taken from a man aged 30 to 39 who had recovered from COVID-19. Material for sequencing was PBMCs or T cells enriched from blood (not recorded which). V and J are TRBV29-1 and TRBJ1-5; possible D gene TRBD1, 5 bases. The CDR3 sequence: CSVLGGENQPQHF. Written as DNA, the CDR3 is TGCAGCGTTCTGGGGGGAGAAAATCAGCCCCAGCATTTT. The entire variable domain, with the rest obtained from reference TRBV29-1 and TRBJ1-5, is as follows: SAVISQKPSRDICQRGTSLTIQCQVDSQVTMMFWYRQQPGQSLTLIATANQGSEATYESGFVIDKFPISRPNLTFSTLTVSNMSPEDSSIYLCSVLGGENQPQHFGDGTRLSIL.